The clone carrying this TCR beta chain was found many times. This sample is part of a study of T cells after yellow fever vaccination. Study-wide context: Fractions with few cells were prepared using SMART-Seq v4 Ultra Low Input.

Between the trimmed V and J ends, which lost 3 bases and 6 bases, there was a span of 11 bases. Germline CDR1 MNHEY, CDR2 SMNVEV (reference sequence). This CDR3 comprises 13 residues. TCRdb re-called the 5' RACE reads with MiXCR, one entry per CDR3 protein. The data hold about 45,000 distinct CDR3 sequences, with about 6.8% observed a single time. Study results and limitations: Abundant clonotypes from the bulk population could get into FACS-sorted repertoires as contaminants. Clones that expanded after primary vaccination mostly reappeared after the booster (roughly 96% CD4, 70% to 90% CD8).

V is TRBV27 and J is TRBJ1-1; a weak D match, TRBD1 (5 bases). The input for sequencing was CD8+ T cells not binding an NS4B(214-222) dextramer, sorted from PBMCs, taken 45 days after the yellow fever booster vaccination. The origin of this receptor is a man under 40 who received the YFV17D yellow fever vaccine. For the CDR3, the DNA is TGTGCCAGCAGTTTTCTGGGGGACGCTGAAGCTTTCTTT. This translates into CASSFLGDAEAFF.